A selection of T cell receptor beta chains follows, all from one sample in a study of cytomegalovirus exposure and HLA in healthy donors. The protocol was immunoSEQ multiplex PCR, while the TCRdb copy is restricted to in-frame clones and leaves out a portion. Seen here are under 200,000 clones, about 70% observed once, and the top ten hold approximately 1.8%. Sequencing used PBMCs. Receptors originate from a woman in her thirties in good health and CMV-seronegative. Each CDR3 is given with its conserved first and last residue. A D gene is named only where the DNA matches it firmly. Clone size is shown for a subset of rows, as once, few, many or a class of expanded clone.

v_gene	d_gene	abundance	j_gene	len	CDR3aa	CDR3nt
TRBV15	-	-	TRBJ2-7	15	CATRKTGRGLTEQYF	TGTGCCACCAGGAAAACTGGGCGGGGACTTACCGAGCAGTACTTC
TRBV6-1	TRBD1	-	TRBJ2-3	14	CASRRTGSTDTQYF	TGTGCCAGCAGGAGGACAGGAAGCACAGATACGCAGTATTTT
TRBV5-8	-	-	TRBJ1-2	17	CASSQYRDKEGSYGYTF	TGTGCCAGCAGCCAGTACCGGGACAAGGAAGGTTCTTATGGCTACACCTTC
TRBV27	TRBD1	-	TRBJ2-7	13	CASSLGTAYEQYF	TGTGCCAGCAGTTTGGGGACAGCCTACGAGCAGTACTTC
TRBV10-2	TRBD1	-	TRBJ1-2	13	CATSGQRKYGYTF	TGCGCCACCTCGGGACAGAGGAAATATGGCTACACCTTC
TRBV10-2	-	-	TRBJ1-5	13	CASRRDSNQPQHF	TGCGCCAGCAGGAGGGATTCCAATCAGCCCCAGCATTTT
TRBV5-1	-	few	TRBJ1-2	16	CASRHLFRGSNYGYTF	TGCGCCAGCCGACACTTATTTAGGGGGTCGAACTATGGCTACACCTTC
TRBV15	-	-	TRBJ2-2	13	CATSRQSTGELFF	TGTGCCACCAGTCGACAAAGCACCGGGGAGCTGTTTTTT
TRBV5-8	-	-	TRBJ1-5	16	CASSFLTSISNQPQHF	TGTGCCAGCAGCTTTCTCACATCGATTAGCAATCAGCCCCAGCATTTT
TRBV30	-	-	TRBJ1-4	16	CAWSKGGSSTNEKLFF	TGTGCCTGGAGTAAAGGGGGATCCAGCACTAATGAAAAACTGTTTTTT
TRBV6-1	-	-	TRBJ1-2	14	CASSYGTPNYGYTF	TGTGCCAGCAGTTATGGGACACCGAACTATGGCTACACCTTC
TRBV6-1	-	-	TRBJ2-7	14	CASRGWASSYEQYF	TGTGCCAGCAGAGGCTGGGCCTCCTCCTACGAGCAGTACTTC
TRBV6-1	TRBD1	-	TRBJ1-4	15	CASSTTGTGSEKLFF	TGTGCCAGCAGTACCACGGGGACAGGGAGTGAAAAACTGTTTTTT
TRBV5-6	TRBD1	-	TRBJ1-5	15	CASSTTGGEVGPQHF	TGTGCCAGCAGCACGACAGGGGGCGAAGTCGGGCCCCAGCATTTT
TRBV11-2	TRBD1	-	TRBJ1-1	13	CASSLDRGREAFF	TGTGCCAGCAGCTTAGACAGGGGGAGAGAAGCTTTCTTT
TRBV7-2	-	-	TRBJ2-3	15	CASSLGPNRAHTQYF	TGTGCCAGCAGCTTAGGGCCGAACAGAGCTCATACGCAGTATTTT
TRBV27	TRBD1	-	TRBJ2-7	16	CASSLEGTGVLYEQYF	TGTGCCAGCAGTCTCGAAGGGACAGGGGTTCTCTACGAGCAGTACTTC
TRBV7-9	TRBD2	-	TRBJ2-1	16	CASSRIIAGTYNEQFF	TGTGCCAGCAGCCGAATAATAGCGGGAACCTACAATGAGCAGTTCTTC
TRBV21-1	-	few	TRBJ1-5	19	CASSDRGEGGARYNQPQHF	TGTGCCAGCAGCGATCGGGGAGAGGGAGGGGCGCGTTACAATCAGCCCCAGCATTTT
TRBV7-3	TRBD1	-	TRBJ2-5	15	CASSPGTGYQETQYF	TGTGCCAGCAGCCCGGGGACAGGGTACCAAGAGACCCAGTACTTC
TRBV4-1	-	-	TRBJ1-2	16	CASSQAAAGAFYGYTF	TGCGCCAGCAGCCAAGCAGCCGCTGGGGCCTTCTATGGCTACACCTTC
TRBV6-1	TRBD1	-	TRBJ2-7	13	CASSQGQGWEQYF	TGTGCCAGCAGCCAAGGACAGGGGTGGGAGCAGTACTTC
TRBV7-9	-	few	TRBJ2-1	15	CASSPHTSYYNEQFF	TGTGCCAGCAGCCCTCATACTAGTTACTACAATGAGCAGTTCTTC
TRBV5-1	-	-	TRBJ1-5	17	CASSLAFPFFSNQPQHF	TGCGCCAGCAGCTTGGCCTTTCCGTTTTTTAGCAATCAGCCCCAGCATTTT
TRBV27	TRBD2	-	TRBJ2-1	16	CASSVLAGGPLFEQFF	TGTGCCAGCAGTGTTCTAGCGGGGGGGCCTTTGTTTGAGCAGTTCTTC
TRBV29-1	TRBD2	-	TRBJ2-3	14	CSVEGREGHDTQYF	TGCAGCGTTGAGGGGCGGGAGGGCCACGATACGCAGTATTTT
TRBV5-1	-	-	TRBJ2-7	14	CASSLAERAYEQYF	TGCGCCAGCAGCTTGGCCGAGAGGGCCTACGAGCAGTACTTC
TRBV2	-	large	TRBJ2-6	13	CASTRAGANVLTF	TGTGCCAGCACGAGGGCGGGGGCCAACGTCCTGACTTTC
TRBV7-6	-	-	TRBJ2-1	13	CASSPGRGREQFF	TGTGCCAGCAGTCCCGGCCGGGGGAGGGAGCAGTTCTTC
TRBV18	-	-	TRBJ2-2	16	CASSPRRDFNTGELFF	TGTGCCAGCTCACCACGGCGGGACTTTAACACCGGGGAGCTGTTTTTT
TRBV5-6	TRBD1	few	TRBJ2-7	17	CASSTYPSTGGWGEQYF	TGTGCCAGCAGCACCTACCCCTCGACAGGGGGCTGGGGGGAGCAGTACTTC
TRBV5-1	-	-	TRBJ1-4	15	CASSGGDYGDEKLFF	TGCGCCAGCAGCGGGGGGGATTACGGAGATGAAAAACTGTTTTTT
TRBV7-8	-	-	TRBJ1-3	16	CASSLPRVSSGNTIYF	TGTGCCAGCAGCTTACCCAGGGTAAGCTCTGGAAACACCATATATTTT
TRBV9	-	-	TRBJ1-5	14	CASSVPPGGQPQHF	TGTGCCAGCAGCGTCCCCCCCGGGGGGCAGCCCCAGCATTTT
TRBV5-4	TRBD2	-	TRBJ2-5	14	CASSSAGFGETQYF	TGTGCCAGCAGCTCAGCGGGATTCGGAGAGACCCAGTACTTC
TRBV5-1	TRBD2	-	TRBJ2-7	16	CASSPRLAGGIYEQYF	TGCGCCAGCAGCCCGAGACTAGCGGGGGGCATTTACGAGCAGTACTTC
TRBV10-2	-	once	TRBJ2-2	16	CASSDRGVQNTGELFF	TGCGCCAGCAGTGACCGAGGTGTACAGAACACCGGGGAGCTGTTTTTT
TRBV9	-	-	TRBJ1-6	15	CASSPSSSYNSPLHF	TGTGCCAGCAGCCCTAGCAGCTCCTATAATTCACCCCTCCACTTT
TRBV2	TRBD1	-	TRBJ2-1	13	CASSLDRNNEQFF	TGTGCCAGCAGTTTGGACAGGAACAATGAGCAGTTCTTC
TRBV5-8	TRBD1	-	TRBJ1-5	14	CASSYGTANQPQHF	TGTGCCAGCAGCTATGGGACAGCAAATCAGCCCCAGCATTTT
TRBV19	TRBD1	few	TRBJ1-1	13	CASSIPSRGRAFF	TGTGCCAGTAGTATCCCATCCAGGGGGCGAGCTTTCTTT
TRBV5-1	TRBD2	-	TRBJ2-7	15	CASSFRTGLTYEQYF	TGCGCCAGCAGCTTTCGAACGGGACTAACCTACGAGCAGTACTTC
TRBV4-1	-	-	TRBJ2-4	11	CASSHVNIQYF	TGCGCCAGCAGCCACGTAAACATTCAGTACTTC
TRBV6-6	-	-	TRBJ2-7	15	CASSPRTDQIYEQYF	TGTGCCAGCAGTCCCCGCACAGATCAAATCTACGAGCAGTACTTC
TRBV4-2	-	-	TRBJ1-5	15	CASSQDLSRNQPQHF	TGTGCCAGCAGCCAAGATCTAAGCCGCAATCAGCCCCAGCATTTT